These 27 T cell receptor beta chains were sequenced from one sample in a study of T cell responses to AZD1222 COVID-19 vaccine. Generated by immunoSEQ multiplex PCR, the TCRdb table keeps only in-frame clones and is missing some. The sample holds 100,000 to 150,000 clones, 90% seen once. The material was peripheral blood, obtained on day 0 of AZD1222 vaccination. The receptor source for this set is an adult in good health.

V is TRBV4-1 and J is TRBJ1-5; D not resolved. The CDR3 is made up of 16 amino acids. Germline V CDR1 and CDR2: MGHRA, YSYEKL. With 2 bases removed from V and 1 base from J, the gap between germline ends came to 12 bases. The CDR3, as DNA: TGCGCCAGCAGCCAACGGGAGGGCCTCAGCAATCAGCCCCAGCATTTT. This codes for CASSQREGLSNQPQHF.

This chain connects TRBV11-2 to TRBJ2-1; 9 nucleotides match TRBD2. After removal of 0 bases from V and 12 bases from J, the junction contained 6 bases not matched to a gene. The CDR3 loop spans 14 amino acids. Germline CDR1 and CDR2: SGHAT and FQNNGV. The CDR3 region is CASSLDIAGVRQFF. CDR3 sequence (DNA): TGTGCCAGCAGCTTAGATATAGCGGGGGTTCGGCAGTTCTTC. The variable domain in full, with the rest retrieved from reference TRBV11-2 and TRBJ2-1, is EAGVAQSPRYKIIEKRQSVAFWCNPISGHATLYWYQQILGQGPKLLIQFQNNGVVDDSQLPKDRFSAERLKGVDSTLKIQPAKLEDSAVYLCASSLDIAGVRQFFGPGTRLTVL.

This clone has only one observation. This sequence joins TRBV19 and TRBJ1-2; possibly TRBD1 for D (6 bases). Germline CDR1 reads LNHDA; CDR2 reads SQIVND (reference sequence). V was clipped by 7 bases and J by 2 bases, with 14 bases between them. The CDR3 covers 14 residues. This CDR3 is CASTHGTNNYGYTF. The DNA for the CDR3 is TGTGCCAGTACCCACGGGACAAACAACTATGGCTACACCTTC.

The chain's CDR3 is CASSYSGGIQPQHF. DNA of the CDR3: TGTGCCAGCAGTTACTCGGGGGGAATTCAGCCCCAGCATTTT. The rearrangement uses TRBV6-5 and TRBJ1-5; tentative D call: TRBD1 (5 bases). The germline V and J ends were trimmed by 0 bases and 6 bases, with 9 bases remaining between them. Per the germline V gene, CDR1 is MNHEY and CDR2 is SVGAGI. The CDR3 extends over 14 amino acids.

The chain uses TRBV5-1 and TRBJ2-6; possible D gene TRBD2, 8 bases. V lost 2 bases, J lost 2 bases, and 17 bases lay in between. The germline V gene has CDR1 SGHRS and CDR2 YFSETQ. The CDR3 sequence is 18 residues long. Here the CDR3 DNA reads TGCGCCAGCAGCTTACGACAGGGACTAGGTGCTGGGGCCAACGTCCTGACTTTC. Encoded protein: CASSLRQGLGAGANVLTF. The variable domain in full, with the rest retrieved from reference TRBV5-1 and TRBJ2-6, is KAGVTQTPRYLIKTRGQQVTLSCSPISGHRSVSWYQQTPGQGLQFLFEYFSETQRNKGNFPGRFSGRQFSNSRSEMNVSTLELGDSALYLCASSLRQGLGAGANVLTFGAGSRLTVL.

The rearrangement joins TRBV5-6 to TRBJ2-2; D perhaps matches TRBD1 (5 bases). The germline gives CDR1 SGHDT, CDR2 YYEEEE. V gave up 0 bases and J gave up 4 bases, with 13 bases separating them. The CDR3 sequence is 16 residues long. CDR3 DNA sequence: TGTGCCAGCAGCTTGGTTCAGGGTGGTGGCACCGGGGAGCTGTTTTTT. Protein product: CASSLVQGGGTGELFF.

The rearrangement uses TRBV7-9 and TRBJ2-7; D possibly corresponds to TRBD2 (5 bases). This CDR3 has 17 residues. The germline V gene encodes CDR1 SEHNR and CDR2 FQNEAQ (reference sequence). Trimming left V 5 bases short and J 5 bases short, with 25 bases between. CDR3 in amino acids: CASSPLPSGKGLNEQYF. The DNA for the CDR3 is TGTGCCAGCAGCCCCCTCCCCAGCGGTAAGGGCCTCAACGAGCAGTACTTC.

The rearrangement uses TRBV10-3 and TRBJ1-5, with 8 nucleotides matching TRBD1. V was pared by 5 bases and J by 5 bases, with 8 bases of the junction left unmatched. CDR3 length: 15 amino acids. Germline loops: CDR1 ENHRY, CDR2 SYGVKD. CDR3 residues: CAISWTGPPDQPQHF. The CDR3 nucleotides are TGTGCCATCAGTTGGACAGGGCCTCCCGATCAGCCCCAGCATTTT.

The chain links TRBV6-2 or TRBV6-3 to TRBJ1-2; 8 positions match TRBD1. Trimming took 2 bases from V and 8 from J; bases not matched to a gene: 22. The CDR3 extends over 19 amino acids. Looked up from germline, CDR1 is MNHEY and CDR2 is SVGEGT. The CDR3 DNA reads as TGTGCCAGCAGTTACCCACCCCATCTTGACAGGGGAGGTTTTTGCGGCTACACCTTC. Its translation: CASSYPPHLDRGGFCGYTF.

The V and J genes are TRBV15 and TRBJ2-3; 9 positions match TRBD2. CDR3 size: 15 residues. Germline assignment: CDR1 LNHNV and CDR2 YYDKDF (reference sequence). V gave up 4 bases and J gave up 6 bases; unmatched junction bases: 8. The CDR3 loop reads CATSIKRGAPDTQYF. CDR3 DNA sequence: TGTGCCACCAGCATTAAGCGGGGGGCCCCGGATACGCAGTATTTT.

The rearrangement joins TRBV3-1 (or the pseudogene TRBV3-2) to TRBJ1-4, with 9 bases that match TRBD1. V lost 5 bases and J lost 8; bases outside the gene matches: 6. Germline CDR1 LGHDT, CDR2 YNNKEL (reference sequence). This CDR3 is 14 amino acids long. CDR3: CASSYPGTGEKLFF. The CDR3 DNA reads as TGTGCCAGCAGCTATCCCGGGACAGGGGAAAAACTGTTTTTT.

This rearrangement joins TRBV6-5 to TRBJ1-4; D uncertain. Germline values: CDR1 MNHEY, CDR2 SVGAGI. CDR3 length: 14 amino acids. The V and J ends lost 6 bases and 8 bases respectively, with 16 bases between them. CDR3 protein: CASSTPGSGEKLFF. Written as DNA, the CDR3 is TGTGCCAGCAGCACTCCGGGCAGCGGGGAAAAACTGTTTTTT.

The chain joins TRBV5-1 to TRBJ2-7; possible D gene TRBD1, 6 bases. With 0 bases removed from V and 6 bases from J, the gap between germline ends came to 13 bases. The CDR3 spans 14 residues. The V gene's germline CDR1 is SGHRS and CDR2 YFSETQ. The CDR3 loop is CASSLEPGQGEQYF. CDR3 coding DNA: TGCGCCAGCAGCTTGGAACCGGGACAAGGCGAGCAGTACTTC.

The genes are TRBV28 and TRBJ2-2; 9 nucleotides agree with TRBD2. This CDR3 comprises 16 residues. CDR1 and CDR2 from the germline V gene are MDHEN and SYDVKM. V gave up 1 base and J gave up 6 bases; unmatched junction bases: 6. CDR3 nucleotides: TGTGCCAGCAGTTTATTTGAGCGGGGGGCCGCCGGGGAGCTGTTTTTT. Translating gives CASSLFERGAAGELFF.

This clone occurred once. The chain employs TRBV3-1 (or the pseudogene TRBV3-2) and TRBJ1-4; no definite D call. The V end was cut by 5 bases, the J end by 7 bases, with 17 bases between. Germline-derived CDR1 and CDR2 are LGHDT and YNNKEL (reference sequence). CDR3 length: 15 residues. The CDR3 spells CASSGVGGPPEKLFF. The DNA for the CDR3 is TGTGCCAGCAGCGGCGTTGGCGGACCACCTGAAAAACTGTTTTTT.

The V call is TRBV30, the J call TRBJ1-1; 8 bases fit TRBD1. CDR1 GTSNPN and CDR2 SVGIG come from the germline V gene (reference sequence). The V gene end was trimmed by 8 bases and the J gene end by 5 bases; junction bases not matched to a gene: 7. This CDR3 has 12 residues. DNA of the CDR3: TGTGCCATGGGCAGGGGGCAAACTGAAGCTTTCTTT. Encoded protein: CAMGRGQTEAFF.

The chain couples TRBV6-5 to TRBJ1-6; D may be TRBD1 (5 bases). The CDR3 contains 15 residues. Trimming left V 0 bases short and J 8 bases short, with 11 bases between. Germline V CDR1 and CDR2: MNHEY, SVGAGI. The CDR3 DNA sequence: TGTGCCAGCAGTTACTCAGGCAGGGTGGATTCACCCCTCCACTTT. It codes for CASSYSGRVDSPLHF.

V usage is TRBV6-5 and J usage is TRBJ1-5, with D hard to call. This CDR3 is built from 15 residues. V shed 0 bases and J shed 2 bases, with 8 bases lying between them. Looked up from germline, CDR1 is MNHEY and CDR2 is SVGAGI. The CDR3 loop reads CASSYSRAGNQPQHF. CDR3 DNA sequence: TGTGCCAGCAGTTACTCGAGGGCAGGCAATCAGCCCCAGCATTTT.

This chain links TRBV7-9 with TRBJ2-1; 10 bases agree with TRBD2. The CDR3 length is 14 residues. The germline V gene encodes CDR1 SEHNR and CDR2 FQNEAQ (reference sequence). Losses at the gene ends were 5 bases for V and 4 bases for J; bases not matched to a gene: 2. The chain's CDR3 is CASSPGLAYNEQFF. The DNA of the CDR3 is TGTGCCAGCAGCCCGGGACTAGCGTACAATGAGCAGTTCTTC.

V usage is TRBV3-1 (or the pseudogene TRBV3-2) and J usage is TRBJ2-7; D might be TRBD2 (6 bases). Trimming took 1 base from V and 6 from J, leaving 13 bases between them. CDR1 is LGHDT and CDR2 is YNNKEL in the germline V gene (reference sequence). CDR3 length: 14 residues. CDR3 coding DNA: TGTGCCAGCAGCCAAGCGGGAGAGGGTGGCGAGCAGTACTTC. Protein sequence: CASSQAGEGGEQYF.

The chain employs TRBV5-5 and TRBJ1-2; D remains unclear. V was pared by 3 bases and J by 5 bases, with 5 bases between. The CDR3 spans 11 residues. Germline CDR1 is SGHKS and CDR2 is YYEKEE (reference sequence). CDR3 nucleotide sequence: TGTGCCAGCAGCTCGGGTTATGGCTACACCTTC. Translated: CASSSGYGYTF.

The chain employs TRBV9 and TRBJ1-2; a weak D match, TRBD1 (6 bases). V was trimmed by 4 bases and J by 6 bases, leaving 13 bases between them. Germline-derived CDR1 and CDR2 are SGDLS and YYNGEE. This CDR3 spans 13 amino acids. The CDR3 bases are TGTGCCAGCAGCCTCACACAGGGAGATGGCTACACCTTC. Amino acids: CASSLTQGDGYTF. The variable domain in full, with the rest retrieved from reference TRBV9 and TRBJ1-2, is DSGVTQTPKHLITATGQRVTLRCSPRSGDLSVYWYQQSLDQGLQFLIQYYNGEERAKGNILERFSAQQFPDLHSELNLSSLELGDSALYFCASSLTQGDGYTFGSGTRLTVV.

The chain couples TRBV19 to TRBJ2-1, with TRBD2 matching over 8 bases. Trimming at V came to 6 bases and at J to 7 bases, leaving 8 bases not matched to a gene. Germline V gives CDR1 LNHDA, CDR2 SQIVND (reference sequence). The CDR3 consists of 14 residues. The CDR3 reads CASRSRGGQNEQFF. CDR3 DNA: TGTGCCAGTAGGAGTCGGGGGGGCCAGAATGAGCAGTTCTTC.

J is TRBJ1-2 and V is TRBV3-1 (or the pseudogene TRBV3-2), with D uncertain. There are 13 residues in the CDR3. The germline V gene encodes CDR1 LGHDT and CDR2 YNNKEL (reference sequence). Trimming removed 0 bases at V and 8 bases at J, with 10 bases between. CDR3 nucleotide sequence: TGTGCCAGCAGCCAAGAATCCAGTTTGGGCTACACCTTC. It encodes CASSQESSLGYTF.

The V gene is TRBV2, the J gene TRBJ2-1; a weak D match, TRBD1 (6 bases). CDR1 is SNHLY and CDR2 is FYNNEI in the germline V gene. With 2 bases removed from V and 2 bases from J, the gap between germline ends came to 10 bases. The CDR3 is 15 amino acids. The CDR3 spells CASSELGAAYNEQFF. The CDR3 nucleotides are TGTGCCAGCAGTGAACTGGGGGCCGCCTACAATGAGCAGTTCTTC.

The V call is TRBV7-2, the J call TRBJ2-3; D is uncertain. Germline CDR1 and CDR2: SGHTA and FQGNSA. CDR3 length equals 13 residues. The V end lost 5 bases, the J end lost 4 bases, and 10 bases lay between the germline ends. This CDR3 reads CASSPISADTQYF. CDR3 DNA sequence: TGTGCCAGCAGCCCCATAAGCGCAGATACGCAGTATTTT.

The DNA of the CDR3 is TGTGCCAGCACACGACAGGGAATGAACACTGAAGCTTTCTTT. Translation: CASTRQGMNTEAFF. The rearrangement uses TRBV7-9 and TRBJ1-1; TRBD1 matches at 7 bases. The ends lost 7 bases at V and 0 bases at J; junction bases unmatched: 5. CDR1 and CDR2 from the germline V gene are SEHNR and FQNEAQ (reference sequence). This CDR3 has 14 amino acids.